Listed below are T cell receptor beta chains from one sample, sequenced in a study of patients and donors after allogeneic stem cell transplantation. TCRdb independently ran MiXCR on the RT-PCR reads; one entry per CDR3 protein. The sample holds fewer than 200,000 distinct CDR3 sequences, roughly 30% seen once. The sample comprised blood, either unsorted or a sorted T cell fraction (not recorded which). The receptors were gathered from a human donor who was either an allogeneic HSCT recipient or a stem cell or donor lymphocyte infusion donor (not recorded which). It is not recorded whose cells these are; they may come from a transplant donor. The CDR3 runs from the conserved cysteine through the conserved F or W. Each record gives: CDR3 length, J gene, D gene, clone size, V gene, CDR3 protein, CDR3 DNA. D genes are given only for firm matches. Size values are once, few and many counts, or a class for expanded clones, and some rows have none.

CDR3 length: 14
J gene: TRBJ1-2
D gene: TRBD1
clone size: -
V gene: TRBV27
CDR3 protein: CASSDPRGPYGYTF
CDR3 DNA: TGTGCCAGCAGTGATCCCAGGGGGCCCTATGGCTACACCTTC

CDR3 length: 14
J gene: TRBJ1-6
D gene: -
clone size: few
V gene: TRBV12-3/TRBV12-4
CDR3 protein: CASSFPGRNSPLHF
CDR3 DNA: TGTGCCAGCAGTTTCCCAGGACGAAATTCACCCCTCCACTTT

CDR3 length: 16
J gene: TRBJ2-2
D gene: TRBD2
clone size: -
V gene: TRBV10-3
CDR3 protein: CAISEYLAANTGELFF
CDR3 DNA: TGTGCCATCAGTGAGTACCTAGCGGCAAACACCGGGGAGCTGTTTTTT

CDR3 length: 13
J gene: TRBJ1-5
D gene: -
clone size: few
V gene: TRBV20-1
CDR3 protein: CSARGGAYQPQHF
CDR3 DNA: TGCAGTGCTAGAGGAGGGGCTTATCAGCCCCAGCATTTT

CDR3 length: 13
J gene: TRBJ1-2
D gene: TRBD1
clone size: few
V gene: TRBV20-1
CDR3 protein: CSAMGQTDYGYTF
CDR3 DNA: TGCAGTGCCATGGGACAGACCGACTATGGCTACACCTTC

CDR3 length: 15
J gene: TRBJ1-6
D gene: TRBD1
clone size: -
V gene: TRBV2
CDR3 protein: CASSEGQGVSSPLHF
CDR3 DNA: TGTGCCAGCAGTGAAGGTCAGGGGGTCAGTTCACCCCTCCACTTT

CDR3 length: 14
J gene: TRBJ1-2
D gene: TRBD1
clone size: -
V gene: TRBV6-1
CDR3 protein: CASSETGPSYGYTF
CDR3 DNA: TGTGCCAGCAGTGAGACAGGGCCCTCCTATGGCTACACCTTC

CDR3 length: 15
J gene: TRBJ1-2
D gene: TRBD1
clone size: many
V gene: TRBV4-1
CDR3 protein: CASSQVQTGGYGYTF
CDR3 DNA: TGCGCCAGCAGCCAAGTCCAGACAGGGGGCTATGGCTACACCTTC

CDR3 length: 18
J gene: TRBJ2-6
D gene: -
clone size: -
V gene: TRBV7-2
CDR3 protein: CASSSRGGGEYGANVLTF
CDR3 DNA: TGTGCCAGCAGCTCCCGGGGAGGGGGTGAATATGGGGCCAACGTCCTGACTTTC

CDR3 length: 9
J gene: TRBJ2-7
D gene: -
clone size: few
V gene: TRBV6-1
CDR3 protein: CASSDQQYF
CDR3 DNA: TGTGCCAGCAGTGACCAGCAGTACTTC

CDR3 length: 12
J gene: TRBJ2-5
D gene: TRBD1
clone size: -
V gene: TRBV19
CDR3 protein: CASSIRGQAQYF
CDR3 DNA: TGTGCCAGTAGTATACGAGGACAGGCCCAGTACTTC

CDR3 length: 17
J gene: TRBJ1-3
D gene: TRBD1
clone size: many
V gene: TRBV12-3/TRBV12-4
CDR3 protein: CASSLVQGGLVGNTIYF
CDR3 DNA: TGTGCCAGCAGTTTGGTACAGGGGGGTCTAGTTGGAAACACCATATATTTT

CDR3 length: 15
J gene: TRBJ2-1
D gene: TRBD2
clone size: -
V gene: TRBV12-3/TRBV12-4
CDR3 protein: CASSEGLAPYNEQFF
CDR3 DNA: TGTGCCAGCAGTGAAGGACTAGCGCCTTACAATGAGCAGTTCTTC

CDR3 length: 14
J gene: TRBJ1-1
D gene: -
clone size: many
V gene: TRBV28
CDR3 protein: CASSPGGANTEAFF
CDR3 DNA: TGTGCCAGCAGTCCAGGAGGGGCGAACACTGAAGCTTTCTTT

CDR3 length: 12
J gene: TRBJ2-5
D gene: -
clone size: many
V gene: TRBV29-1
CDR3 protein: CSVVVSVETQYF
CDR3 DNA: TGCAGCGTTGTGGTCTCGGTGGAGACCCAGTACTTC

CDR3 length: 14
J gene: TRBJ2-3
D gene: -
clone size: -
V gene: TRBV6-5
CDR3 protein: CASSLTFSTDTQYF
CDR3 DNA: TGTGCCAGCAGTCTGACATTTAGCACAGATACGCAGTATTTT

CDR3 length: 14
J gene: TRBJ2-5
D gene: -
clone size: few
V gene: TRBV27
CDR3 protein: CASSLAWDGETQYF
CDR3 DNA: TGTGCCAGCAGTTTAGCCTGGGACGGAGAGACCCAGTACTTC

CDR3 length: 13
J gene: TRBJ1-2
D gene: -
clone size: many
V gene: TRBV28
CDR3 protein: CASTLSPNYGYTF
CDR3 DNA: TGTGCCAGCACCTTATCTCCTAACTATGGCTACACCTTC

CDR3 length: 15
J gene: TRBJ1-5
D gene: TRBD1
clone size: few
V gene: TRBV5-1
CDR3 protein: CASSISGQGNQPQHF
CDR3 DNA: TGCGCCAGCAGCATATCGGGACAGGGCAATCAGCCCCAGCATTTT

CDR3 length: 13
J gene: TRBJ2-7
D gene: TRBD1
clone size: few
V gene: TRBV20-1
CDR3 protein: CSARSTGYNEQYF
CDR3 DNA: TGCAGTGCTAGATCGACAGGGTACAACGAGCAGTACTTC

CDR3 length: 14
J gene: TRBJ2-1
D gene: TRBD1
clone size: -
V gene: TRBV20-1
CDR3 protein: CSARGTGSGNEQFF
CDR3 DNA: TGCAGTGCTAGGGGGACAGGGTCGGGCAATGAGCAGTTCTTC

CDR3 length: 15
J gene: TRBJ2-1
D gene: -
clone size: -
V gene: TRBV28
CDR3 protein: CASSKGGRKYNEQFF
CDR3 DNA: TGTGCCAGCAGCAAGGGGGGGCGTAAATACAATGAGCAGTTCTTC

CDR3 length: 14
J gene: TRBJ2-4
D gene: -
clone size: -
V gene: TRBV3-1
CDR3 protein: CASSFIGTGYIQYF
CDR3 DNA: TGTGCCAGCAGTTTTATTGGGACGGGGTACATTCAGTACTTC

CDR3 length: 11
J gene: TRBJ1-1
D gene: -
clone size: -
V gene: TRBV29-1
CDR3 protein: CSVDARPEAFF
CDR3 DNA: TGCAGCGTTGACGCCCGACCTGAAGCTTTCTTT

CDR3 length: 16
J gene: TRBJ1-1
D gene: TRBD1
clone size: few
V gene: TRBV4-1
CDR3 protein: CASRQGYTGVGTEAFF
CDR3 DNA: TGCGCCAGCAGACAAGGGTATACAGGGGTCGGCACTGAAGCTTTCTTT